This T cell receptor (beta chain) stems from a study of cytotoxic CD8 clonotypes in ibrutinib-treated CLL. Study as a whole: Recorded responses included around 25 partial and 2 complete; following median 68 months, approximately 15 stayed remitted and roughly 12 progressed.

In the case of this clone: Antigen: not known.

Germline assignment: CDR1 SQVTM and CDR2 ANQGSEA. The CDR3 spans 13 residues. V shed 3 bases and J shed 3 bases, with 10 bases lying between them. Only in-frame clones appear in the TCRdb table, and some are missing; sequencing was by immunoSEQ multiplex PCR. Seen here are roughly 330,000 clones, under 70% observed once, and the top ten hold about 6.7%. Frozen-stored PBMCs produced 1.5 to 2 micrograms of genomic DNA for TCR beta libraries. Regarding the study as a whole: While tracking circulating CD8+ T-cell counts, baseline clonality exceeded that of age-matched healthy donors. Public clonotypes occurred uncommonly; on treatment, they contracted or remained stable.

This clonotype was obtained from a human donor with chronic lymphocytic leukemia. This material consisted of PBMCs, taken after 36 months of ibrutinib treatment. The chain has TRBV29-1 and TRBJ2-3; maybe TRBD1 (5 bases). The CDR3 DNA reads TGCAGCGTTGAGGTTTCAGGGACAGATACGCAGTATTTT. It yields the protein CSVEVSGTDTQYF.